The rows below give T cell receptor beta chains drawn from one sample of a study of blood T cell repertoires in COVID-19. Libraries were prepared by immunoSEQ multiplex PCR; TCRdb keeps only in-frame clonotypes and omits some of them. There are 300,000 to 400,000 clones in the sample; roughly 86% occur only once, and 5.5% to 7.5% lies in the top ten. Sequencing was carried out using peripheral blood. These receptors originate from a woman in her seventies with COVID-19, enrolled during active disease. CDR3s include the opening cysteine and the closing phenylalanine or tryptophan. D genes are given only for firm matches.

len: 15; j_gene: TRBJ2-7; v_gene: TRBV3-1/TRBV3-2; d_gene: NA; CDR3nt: TGTGCCAGCAGCCAAGATCCAGGGGTTGACTACGAGCAGTACTTC; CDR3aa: CASSQDPGVDYEQYF
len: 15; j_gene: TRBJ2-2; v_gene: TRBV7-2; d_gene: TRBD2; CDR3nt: TGTGCCAGCAGCTTAGTTAGCGGGGGCACCGGGGAGCTGTTTTTT; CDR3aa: CASSLVSGGTGELFF
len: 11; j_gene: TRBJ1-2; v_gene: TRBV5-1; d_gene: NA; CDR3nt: TGCGCCAGCAGCTCCGGGAGAGGCTACACCTTC; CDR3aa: CASSSGRGYTF
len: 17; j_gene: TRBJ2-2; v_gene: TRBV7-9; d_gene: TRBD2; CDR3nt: TGTGCCAGCAGCTCCCTAACACCGGGACTAGGGGCCGGGGAGCTGTTTTTT; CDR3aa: CASSSLTPGLGAGELFF
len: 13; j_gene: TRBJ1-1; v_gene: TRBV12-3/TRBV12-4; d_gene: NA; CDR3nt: TGTGCCATCGCTGGGGGGGGGCCCACTGAAGCTTTCTTT; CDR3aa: CAIAGGGPTEAFF
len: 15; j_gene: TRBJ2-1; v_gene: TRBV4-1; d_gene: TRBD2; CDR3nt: TGCGCCAGCAGCACTCCGGGGGGGCTCTACAATGAGCAGTTCTTC; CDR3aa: CASSTPGGLYNEQFF
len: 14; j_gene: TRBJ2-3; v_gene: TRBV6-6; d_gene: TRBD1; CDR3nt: TGTGCCAGCAGCGGACAGGGGAACACAGATACGCAGTATTTT; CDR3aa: CASSGQGNTDTQYF
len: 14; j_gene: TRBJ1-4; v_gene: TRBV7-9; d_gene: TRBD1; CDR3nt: TGTGCCAGAAGCGGACAGGGGACGGATGAAAAACTGTTTTTT; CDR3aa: CARSGQGTDEKLFF
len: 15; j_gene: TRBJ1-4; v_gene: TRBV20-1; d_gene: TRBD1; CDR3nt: TGCAGTGCTAGTCTTGGGACAGGGGCTAATGAAAAACTGTTTTTT; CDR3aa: CSASLGTGANEKLFF
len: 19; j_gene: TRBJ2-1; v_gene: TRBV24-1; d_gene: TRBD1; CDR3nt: TGTGCCACCAGTGATTTTGGGGTCGGTGGGACAGGGAAGAGCGATGAGCAGTTCTTC; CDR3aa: CATSDFGVGGTGKSDEQFF
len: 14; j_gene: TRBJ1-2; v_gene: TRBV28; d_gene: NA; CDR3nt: TGTGCCAGCAGTCCTTGGGAACAGGGTTGGGGCTACACCTTC; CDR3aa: CASSPWEQGWGYTF
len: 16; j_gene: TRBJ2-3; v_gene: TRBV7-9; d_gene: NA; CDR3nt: TGTGCCTCCTCACGTTGGGGCGGGGGCGGCACAGATACGCAGTATTTT; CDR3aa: CASSRWGGGGTDTQYF
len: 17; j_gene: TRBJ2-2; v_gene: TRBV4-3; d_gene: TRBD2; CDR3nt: TGCGCCAGCAGCCAAGATCACGGGACTAGGTCCACCGGGGAGCTGTTTTTT; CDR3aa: CASSQDHGTRSTGELFF
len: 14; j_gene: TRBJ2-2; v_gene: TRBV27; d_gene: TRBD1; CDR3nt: TGTGCCAGTACTACAGGGGGCAGGACCGGGGAGCTGTTTTTT; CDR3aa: CASTTGGRTGELFF